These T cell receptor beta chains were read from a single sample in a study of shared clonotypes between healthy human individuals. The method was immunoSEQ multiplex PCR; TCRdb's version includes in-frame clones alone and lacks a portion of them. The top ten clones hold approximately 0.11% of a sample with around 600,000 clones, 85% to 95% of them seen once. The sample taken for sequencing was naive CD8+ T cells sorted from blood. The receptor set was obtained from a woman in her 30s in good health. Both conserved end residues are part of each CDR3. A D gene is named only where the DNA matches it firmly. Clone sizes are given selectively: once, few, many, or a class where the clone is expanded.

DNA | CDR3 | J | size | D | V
TGTGCCAGCAGTGCCGGGTGGGTGGGCGAGCAGTACTTC | CASSAGWVGEQYF | TRBJ2-7 | - | - | TRBV9
TGTGCCAGTAGTGTCCGGGACGTAAATCAGCCCCAGCATTTT | CASSVRDVNQPQHF | TRBJ1-5 | - | - | TRBV19
TGTGCCAGCAGCTTGGCCTGGGACTCTGGGGCCAACGTCCTGACTTTC | CASSLAWDSGANVLTF | TRBJ2-6 | - | - | TRBV5-4
TGTGCCAGCAGTTTAGAGAACGGCGAGCAGTACTTC | CASSLENGEQYF | TRBJ2-7 | - | - | TRBV28
TGCGCCAGCAGCCAAGCGAAGGAGACGGAGCCCCAGCATTTT | CASSQAKETEPQHF | TRBJ1-5 | few | - | TRBV4-1
TGTGCCAGTAGCGGAGGACTGATGAACACTGAAGCTTTCTTT | CASSGGLMNTEAFF | TRBJ1-1 | - | - | TRBV19
TGTGCCAGCAGCTCCTCGACAGGGGCCTACTACGAGCAGTACTTC | CASSSSTGAYYEQYF | TRBJ2-7 | once | TRBD1 | TRBV5-6
TGTGCCAGCAGCGTCGAAGGACTAGCGGGAGCGAGCGAGCAGTACTTC | CASSVEGLAGASEQYF | TRBJ2-7 | - | TRBD2 | TRBV9
TGTGCCAGCAGCTTAGTTGGAGGGAGCGCGGGGGATTGGGATACGCAGTATTTT | CASSLVGGSAGDWDTQYF | TRBJ2-3 | - | TRBD2 | TRBV7-9
TGTGCCAGCAGCAGGACAGGGCTCGAGCAGTACTTC | CASSRTGLEQYF | TRBJ2-7 | - | TRBD1 | TRBV7-9
TGTGCCAGCAGTTCGAGTCTAGGGGAAAGCTCCTACGAGCAGTACTTC | CASSSSLGESSYEQYF | TRBJ2-7 | - | - | TRBV27
TGTGCCAGCAGTCGAAGAATGGACAGCACAGATACGCAGTATTTT | CASSRRMDSTDTQYF | TRBJ2-3 | - | - | TRBV2
TGTGCCAGCAGCGTAGATGGTTTGGGGACTAGCCTGCACAATGAGCAGTTCTTC | CASSVDGLGTSLHNEQFF | TRBJ2-1 | - | TRBD2 | TRBV9
TGTGCCTGGAGTATAACAGGGTATAGCGGCTACACCTTC | CAWSITGYSGYTF | TRBJ1-2 | - | - | TRBV30
TGTGCCAGCAGTTTCCCAACAACGTACAGGGGCCTAGACCAGGATACGCAGTATTTT | CASSFPTTYRGLDQDTQYF | TRBJ2-3 | - | TRBD1 | TRBV28
TGTGCCAGCAGCCAAGACTCCGGGACAGAGCGGCACAATGAGCAGTTCTTC | CASSQDSGTERHNEQFF | TRBJ2-1 | - | TRBD1 | TRBV4-2
TGTGCCAGCAGCTTAGCCTCAAAGGGGGCCGGGGACGAGCAGTACTTC | CASSLASKGAGDEQYF | TRBJ2-7 | - | TRBD1 | TRBV7-6
TGTGCCAGCAGCTTAGCCCTTAGCGGTTCGAACACCGGGGAGCTGTTTTTT | CASSLALSGSNTGELFF | TRBJ2-2 | - | - | TRBV7-9
TGTGCCAGCAGCTTAGGCCCCGGGACAGGGGACGGCGAGCAGTACTTC | CASSLGPGTGDGEQYF | TRBJ2-7 | - | TRBD1 | TRBV11-2
TGCAGTGCGCGTGATTACAATGAGCAGTTCTTC | CSARDYNEQFF | TRBJ2-1 | - | - | TRBV20-1
TGCAGCGTTGTGGACAGTTTTTTACACGAGCAGTACTTC | CSVVDSFLHEQYF | TRBJ2-7 | - | - | TRBV29-1
TGTGCCAGCAGCTTGGGGGACAGTCGTACCTACGAGCAGTACTTC | CASSLGDSRTYEQYF | TRBJ2-7 | - | TRBD1 | TRBV5-6
TGTGCCAGCAGTTTATCGATTAGCTTGGAGACCCAGTACTTC | CASSLSISLETQYF | TRBJ2-5 | - | - | TRBV27
TGTGCCAGCAGCTTAGGAGGGAGTGGTACAGATACGCAGTATTTT | CASSLGGSGTDTQYF | TRBJ2-3 | once | - | TRBV11-2
TGCAGCGTTGAAGGAGAGGGACGGACCTATGGCTACACCTTC | CSVEGEGRTYGYTF | TRBJ1-2 | - | - | TRBV29-1
TGTGCCAGCAGCCTCCGGAGTTCGGGGGAAAGCACAGATACGCAGTATTTT | CASSLRSSGESTDTQYF | TRBJ2-3 | - | - | TRBV21-1
TGTGCCAGCAGTTTAGTAGCGTCCTACGAGCAGTACTTC | CASSLVASYEQYF | TRBJ2-7 | - | - | TRBV28
TGCAGTGCTAATATTGAGTGGGAGCAGTACTTC | CSANIEWEQYF | TRBJ2-7 | - | - | TRBV20-1
TGTGCCAGTAGTATAGGTCAGCCCAATCAGCCCCAGCATTTT | CASSIGQPNQPQHF | TRBJ1-5 | - | - | TRBV19
TGTGCCAGCAGCTTCGCAGGAACTTACACTGAAGCTTTCTTT | CASSFAGTYTEAFF | TRBJ1-1 | - | - | TRBV7-9
TGTGCCAGCAGAAGTAGCGGTCCCTACAATGAGCAGTTCTTC | CASRSSGPYNEQFF | TRBJ2-1 | - | - | TRBV7-9
TGTGCCAGCAGTTTTGACAGTACTCTGCTAACCCGCTACGAGCAGTACTTC | CASSFDSTLLTRYEQYF | TRBJ2-7 | - | - | TRBV28
TGTGCCAGCAGCTTAGTAGTGGGAAACACCATATATTTT | CASSLVVGNTIYF | TRBJ1-3 | - | - | TRBV11-2
TGTGCCAGCAGCATCTACTTGGGAGCGACGAACACCGGGGAGCTGTTTTTT | CASSIYLGATNTGELFF | TRBJ2-2 | - | - | TRBV9
TGTGCCACCAGCAGATTAAGGTCAGGGGCGATCTACAATGAGCAGTTCTTC | CATSRLRSGAIYNEQFF | TRBJ2-1 | few | - | TRBV15
TGTGCCAGCAAGGGGGAACATTACAATGAGCAGTTCTTC | CASKGEHYNEQFF | TRBJ2-1 | - | - | TRBV2
TGTGCCAGCAGCTCTCAACAGGGGATACCCTCTGAAGCTTTCTTT | CASSSQQGIPSEAFF | TRBJ1-1 | - | TRBD1 | TRBV7-6
TGTGCCAGCAGCCAAGATCCACAGGGGGGGTACAATGAGCAGTTCTTC | CASSQDPQGGYNEQFF | TRBJ2-1 | - | - | TRBV4-2
TGTGCCAGCAGCTCCATGACAGTAGATACGCAGTATTTT | CASSSMTVDTQYF | TRBJ2-3 | - | - | TRBV7-2
TGTGCCAGCAGTGGCGGGTGGCAGGGTGGTGTCGGCTACACCTTC | CASSGGWQGGVGYTF | TRBJ1-2 | - | - | TRBV11-2
TGTGCCAGCAGTTTAAATGGGGACCACGAGCAGTACTTC | CASSLNGDHEQYF | TRBJ2-7 | - | - | TRBV27
TGTGCCAGCAGCCTCGACAGGCGGGGCACTGAAGCTTTCTTT | CASSLDRRGTEAFF | TRBJ1-1 | - | - | TRBV5-6
TGTGCCAGCAGTTTATCCGGGGGGAGCTACGAGCAGTACTTC | CASSLSGGSYEQYF | TRBJ2-7 | - | TRBD2 | TRBV27
TGTGCCAGCAGACTCGGGACAGGGGTTTATGAGCAGTTCTTC | CASRLGTGVYEQFF | TRBJ2-1 | - | TRBD1 | TRBV28
TGTGCCAGCAGCCTCCTTTATGGCTACACCTTC | CASSLLYGYTF | TRBJ1-2 | - | - | TRBV5-4